These T cell receptor beta chains were read from a single sample in a study of cytomegalovirus exposure and HLA in healthy donors. The method was immunoSEQ multiplex PCR; TCRdb's version includes in-frame clones alone and lacks a portion of them. The table includes around 110,000 clones, 65% to 90% detected once. The specimen was PBMCs. These receptors were taken from a woman younger than 45 in good health and CMV-seronegative. CDR3s include the opening cysteine and the closing phenylalanine or tryptophan. The D gene is left open where the match is weak. Not all rows give a size; the values are once, few, many and, for expanded clones, a class.

v_gene	j_gene	d_gene	abundance	CDR3nt	CDR3aa
TRBV7-9	TRBJ2-7	TRBD2	-	TGTTCCAGCAGTTTGGCCGGGACTAGTAATTCCGAGCAGTACTTC	CSSSLAGTSNSEQYF
TRBV28	TRBJ2-4	-	-	TGTGCCAGCACGGGGTCAGCCAAAAACATTCAGTACTTC	CASTGSAKNIQYF
TRBV28	TRBJ2-7	TRBD1	-	TGTGCCAGCAGTCCCTTGGCCCGGGACAGGGGCCACGAGCAGTACTTC	CASSPLARDRGHEQYF
TRBV2	TRBJ1-1	TRBD1	-	TGTGCCAGCAAGGGACAGTTTAACACTGAAGCTTTCTTT	CASKGQFNTEAFF
TRBV5-1	TRBJ2-7	TRBD1	-	TGCGCCAGCAGCTTCGACAGGGAACAGTACTTC	CASSFDREQYF
TRBV18	TRBJ2-1	TRBD2	-	TGTGCCAGCTCACCACCCGGACTAGCGGCTGTAAATGAGCAGTTCTTC	CASSPPGLAAVNEQFF
TRBV7-2	TRBJ2-7	TRBD1	-	TGTGCCAGCAGCCCCCGGACAGGGAAGAGGTACGAGCAGTACTTC	CASSPRTGKRYEQYF
TRBV6-6	TRBJ2-4	-	once	TGTGCCAGCAGCCCACGGAACATTCAGTACTTC	CASSPRNIQYF
TRBV27	TRBJ2-3	-	-	TGTGCCAGCAGTACCAGGACAGTTTTATCCCAGTATTTT	CASSTRTVLSQYF
TRBV19	TRBJ1-4	-	-	TGTGCCAGTACGTCACAGAATAATGAAAAACTGTTTTTT	CASTSQNNEKLFF
TRBV27	TRBJ2-5	TRBD2	-	TGTGCCAGCAGTTTGCGGGTTAGCGGGAGGGCCCCAGGGACCCAGTACTTC	CASSLRVSGRAPGTQYF
TRBV19	TRBJ2-7	-	-	TGTGCCAGTAGTATGGGGGGAGTTTCCTACGAGCAGTACTTC	CASSMGGVSYEQYF
TRBV25-1	TRBJ1-1	TRBD1	-	TGTGCCAGCAGTGGCAGGGGGTTGAACACTGAAGCTTTCTTT	CASSGRGLNTEAFF
TRBV7-9	TRBJ2-2	TRBD2	-	TGTTCCAGCAGCTTAGCGCGGGACTATGACACCGGGGAGCTGTTTTTT	CSSSLARDYDTGELFF
TRBV19	TRBJ2-7	TRBD1	-	TGTGCCAGTAGTATGAGGACAGGGGTTGAGCAGTACTTC	CASSMRTGVEQYF
TRBV28	TRBJ1-4	-	-	TGTGCCAGCATACGAGGTATAGGTGAAAAACTGTTTTTT	CASIRGIGEKLFF